Given below is one T cell receptor (beta chain) in context. The CDR3 spans 14 residues. The germline V gene encodes CDR1 SGDLS and CDR2 YYNGEE. The germline V and J ends were trimmed by 5 bases and 6 bases, with 14 bases remaining between them. The data were obtained in a study of blood T cell repertoires in COVID-19. Looking at the study overall: Acute and convalescent COVID-19 samples came from the United States, Italy and Spain. PBMCs, B-cell-depleted T cells, or T cells were the source of the cDNA or gDNA that made up the material.

Original handling: Quantification of nucleated cells was approximated via reference gene primer amplification. Measured with immunoSEQ multiplex PCR; TCRdb has only the in-frame clones, and not every one. That table supplies the V and J calls and clone size; D and trimming were determined from the DNA. The sample holds some 70,000 clones; 70% to 90% are singletons and the top ten take roughly 8.1%. The sequenced sample consisted of peripheral blood. This clonotype was obtained from a man younger than 45 with acute or convalescent COVID-19. V is TRBV9 and J is TRBJ2-2; maybe TRBD1 (6 bases). Written as DNA, the CDR3 is TGTGCCAGCAGTAAGGGGGAGTTAGCCGGGGAGCTGTTTTTT. Its translation: CASSKGELAGELFF.